Listed below are T cell receptor beta chains from one sample, sequenced in a study of blood T cell repertoires in COVID-19. Repertoires were generated with immunoSEQ multiplex PCR, while TCRdb's copy carries only in-frame clones and drops some. The sample contains almost 350,000 clones, roughly nine tenths of which appear only once. The sequencing input was peripheral blood. The source of these receptors is a woman aged 60 to 75 with COVID-19, enrolled during active disease. Both conserved end residues are part of each CDR3. The order of the fields is V gene, D gene, J gene, CDR3 protein. A D gene is named only where the DNA matches it firmly.

TRBV5-1	.	TRBJ1-2	CASSFSFDIPSGYTF
TRBV14	.	TRBJ1-3	CASSQDWGRVTGNTIYF
TRBV3-1/TRBV3-2	.	TRBJ1-5	CASSQGTRGNQPQHF
TRBV28	.	TRBJ1-2	CASSTGFYGYTF
TRBV3-1/TRBV3-2	TRBD1	TRBJ2-7	CASSTSDRGWEQYF
TRBV7-8	TRBD2	TRBJ2-5	CASTRRGGPQETQYF
TRBV5-8	TRBD1	TRBJ1-2	CASSQQGAYYGYTF
TRBV30	.	TRBJ1-1	CAWSVGGSTEAFF
TRBV4-2	.	TRBJ2-2	CASSQGQGGVTGELFF
TRBV3-1/TRBV3-2	.	TRBJ1-1	CASSQGDGGAFF
TRBV14	.	TRBJ1-2	CASSPTGSPYGYTF
TRBV6-5	.	TRBJ1-1	CASGDEGGRTEAFF
TRBV5-4	TRBD2	TRBJ2-3	CASSLLWAGDTDTQYF